A selection of T cell receptor beta chains follows, all from one sample in a study of cytomegalovirus exposure and HLA in healthy donors. Produced via immunoSEQ multiplex PCR; TCRdb's table is partial and in-frame only. The sample carries about 93,000 clones, 78% recorded once. The specimen sequenced was PBMCs. These receptors were collected from a woman in her forties in good health and CMV-seronegative. Each CDR3 is given with its conserved first and last residue. Each record gives: V gene, J gene, CDR3 protein.

v_call: TRBV18
j_call: TRBJ2-7
cdr3_aa: CASSPERFVEQYF

v_call: TRBV14
j_call: TRBJ1-2
cdr3_aa: CASSQAGASNYGYTF

v_call: TRBV27
j_call: TRBJ1-1
cdr3_aa: CASSPTGGYMDTEAFF

v_call: TRBV6-6
j_call: TRBJ2-7
cdr3_aa: CASSYSLIGNSYEQYF

v_call: TRBV28
j_call: TRBJ1-1
cdr3_aa: CASSAYRRNTEAFF

v_call: TRBV7-2
j_call: TRBJ2-7
cdr3_aa: CASSPYPGTGSYEQYF

v_call: TRBV5-1
j_call: TRBJ2-1
cdr3_aa: CASSLRDSSYNEQFF

v_call: TRBV14
j_call: TRBJ1-2
cdr3_aa: CASSQDRAAAGYTF

v_call: TRBV9
j_call: TRBJ2-1
cdr3_aa: CASSVGSGGGGNNEQFF

v_call: TRBV7-8
j_call: TRBJ2-7
cdr3_aa: CASSPQVNEQYF

v_call: TRBV28
j_call: TRBJ1-2
cdr3_aa: CASVDRSSNYGYTF

v_call: TRBV29-1
j_call: TRBJ2-1
cdr3_aa: CSAKGDRYNEQFF

v_call: TRBV9
j_call: TRBJ2-5
cdr3_aa: CASSVGTSMVETQYF

v_call: TRBV5-5
j_call: TRBJ2-1
cdr3_aa: CASSSDFYNEQFF

v_call: TRBV6-1
j_call: TRBJ2-1
cdr3_aa: CASSEGIFADTYNEQFF

v_call: TRBV9
j_call: TRBJ1-1
cdr3_aa: CASSAQPSPSLNTEAFF

v_call: TRBV6-5
j_call: TRBJ1-1
cdr3_aa: CASSYSQGQNTEAFF

v_call: TRBV18
j_call: TRBJ1-2
cdr3_aa: CASSPGQGRGGYTF

v_call: TRBV4-1
j_call: TRBJ1-4
cdr3_aa: CASSPSLNEKLFF

v_call: TRBV10-3
j_call: TRBJ1-5
cdr3_aa: CAISDPGQGSFQPQHF

v_call: TRBV5-4
j_call: TRBJ2-3
cdr3_aa: CASSRWEGGTDTQYF

v_call: TRBV5-1
j_call: TRBJ2-2
cdr3_aa: CASSYNPQGATGELFF

v_call: TRBV15
j_call: TRBJ2-7
cdr3_aa: CATSRDLGSYEQYF

v_call: TRBV6-5
j_call: TRBJ2-2
cdr3_aa: CASTYGGNTGELFF

v_call: TRBV15
j_call: TRBJ2-1
cdr3_aa: CATSITGGNEQFF

v_call: TRBV27
j_call: TRBJ2-3
cdr3_aa: CASSLSPGSESTDTQYF

v_call: TRBV2
j_call: TRBJ1-1
cdr3_aa: CASTLDRDTEAFF

v_call: TRBV4-3
j_call: TRBJ2-7
cdr3_aa: CASSQPGTYEQYF

v_call: TRBV25-1
j_call: TRBJ2-1
cdr3_aa: CASSTLAGASYNEQFF

v_call: TRBV14
j_call: TRBJ1-4
cdr3_aa: CASSQASGGQGGEKLFF

v_call: TRBV18
j_call: TRBJ2-5
cdr3_aa: CASSPYEETQYF

v_call: TRBV2
j_call: TRBJ2-7
cdr3_aa: CASSRGLSSYEQYF

v_call: TRBV6-5
j_call: TRBJ1-4
cdr3_aa: CASSAPNPRGKLFF

v_call: TRBV5-6
j_call: TRBJ1-5
cdr3_aa: CASSPRDRGFQPQHF

v_call: TRBV7-9
j_call: TRBJ1-1
cdr3_aa: CASRKGERGTEAFF

v_call: TRBV6-1
j_call: TRBJ1-2
cdr3_aa: CASITGVGGYTF

v_call: TRBV5-1
j_call: TRBJ2-7
cdr3_aa: CASSLGGGNEQYF

v_call: TRBV7-3
j_call: TRBJ1-2
cdr3_aa: CASSFPQGGGYTF

v_call: TRBV27
j_call: TRBJ2-1
cdr3_aa: CASSDLDRVSYNEQFF

v_call: TRBV12-5
j_call: TRBJ2-3
cdr3_aa: CASGLGTGPDTQYF